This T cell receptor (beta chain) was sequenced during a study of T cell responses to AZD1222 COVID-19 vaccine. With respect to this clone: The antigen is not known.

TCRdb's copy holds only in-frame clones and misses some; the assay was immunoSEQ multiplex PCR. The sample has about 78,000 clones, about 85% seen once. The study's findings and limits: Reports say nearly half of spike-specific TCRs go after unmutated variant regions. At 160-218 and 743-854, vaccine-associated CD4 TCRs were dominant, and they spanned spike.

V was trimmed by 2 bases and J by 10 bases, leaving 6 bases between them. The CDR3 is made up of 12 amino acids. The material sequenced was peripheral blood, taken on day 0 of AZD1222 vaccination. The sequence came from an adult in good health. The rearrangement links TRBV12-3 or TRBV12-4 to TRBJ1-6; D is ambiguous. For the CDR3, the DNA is TGTGCCAGCAGTTTATCGCGCTCACCCCTCCACTTT. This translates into CASSLSRSPLHF.